A single sample gave rise to the 32 T cell receptor beta chains below, sequenced in a study of blood T cell repertoires in COVID-19. Generated by immunoSEQ multiplex PCR, the TCRdb table keeps only in-frame clones and is missing some. There are more than 200,000 clones in the sample; under 85% occur only once, and roughly 4.2% lies in the top ten. Sequences were obtained from peripheral blood. All receptors come from a middle-aged woman with active or convalescent COVID-19.

The chain is built from TRBV10-1 and TRBJ1-6; 8 nucleotides line up with TRBD1. Per the germline V gene, CDR1 is WNHNN and CDR2 is SYGVQD (reference sequence). This CDR3 has 14 residues. Trimming at V came to 6 bases and at J to 6 bases, leaving 4 bases not matched to a gene. CDR3 coding DNA: TGCGCCAGCAGCCGGACAGGGATTAATTCACCCCTCCACTTT. Its protein product is CASSRTGINSPLHF.

The chain links TRBV29-1 to TRBJ2-7; TRBD1 is a possible D gene (7 bases). Germline V CDR1 and CDR2: SQVTM, ANQGSEA. The V and J ends lost 5 bases and 6 bases respectively, with 17 bases between them. The CDR3 length is 13 residues. The CDR3: CSVSSVQGGEQYF. CDR3 DNA sequence: TGCAGCGTTTCAAGCGTTCAGGGGGGCGAGCAGTACTTC.

The chain carries TRBV19 and TRBJ2-3; possible D gene TRBD1, 6 bases. The CDR3 has 16 amino acids. V dropped 2 bases and J dropped 1 base, with 13 bases sitting between them. The germline gives CDR1 LNHDA, CDR2 SQIVND (reference sequence). CDR3 amino acids: CASSITLRGGTDTQYF. The DNA of the CDR3 is TGTGCCAGTAGTATAACCCTCAGGGGCGGCACAGATACGCAGTATTTT.

A note on this clone: The junction does not match germline at one end; this may be a read error. The DNA for the CDR3 is TGCGCCCGCAGCCCGGGGGGGGGATGGGGCACAGATACGCAGTATTTT. This sequence encodes CARSPGGGWGTDTQYF. The V call is TRBV5-1, the J call TRBJ2-3; 8 bases align to TRBD2. There are 16 residues in the CDR3. The germline V gene encodes CDR1 SGHRS and CDR2 YFSETQ.

V is TRBV10-3 and J is TRBJ2-7; D not resolved. CDR3 length: 12 amino acids. Germline values: CDR1 ENHRY, CDR2 SYGVKD. The germline V and J ends were trimmed by 10 bases and 6 bases, with 16 bases remaining between them. Written as DNA, the CDR3 is TGTGCCAGCCGCCTTCCGGCAGGCGAGCAGTACTTC. Translating gives CASRLPAGEQYF.

V gene TRBV11-3 combines with J gene TRBJ2-1, with 8 bases lining up with TRBD1. The V segment lost 6 bases and the J segment 8 bases; nucleotides outside the gene matches: 9. This CDR3 is 14 amino acids long. Looked up from germline, CDR1 is SGHNT and CDR2 is YENEEA. The CDR3 DNA follows: TGTGCCAGCAGGGCAGGGGGCGACGTCTATGAGCAGTTCTTC. Translating gives CASRAGGDVYEQFF.

The V and J genes are TRBV2 and TRBJ2-3; weak D call: TRBD2 (6 bases). This CDR3 has 16 amino acids. In germline, CDR1 is SNHLY, CDR2 FYNNEI. Deletions cut 4 bases from V and 1 base from J, with 15 bases between. The CDR3 region is CASSALATRGTDTQYF. CDR3 nucleotides: TGTGCCAGCAGTGCGCTAGCGACCAGGGGCACAGATACGCAGTATTTT.

The V gene is TRBV6-5, the J gene TRBJ1-2; TRBD1 aligns across 7 bases. V trimming: 8 bases; J trimming: 2 bases; junction bases outside the gene matches: 2. The CDR3 is 12 residues long. The germline CDR1 and CDR2 sequences are MNHEY and SVGAGI. The CDR3 DNA follows: TGTGCCAGCGGGGACAGAAACTATGGCTACACCTTC. Its protein product is CASGDRNYGYTF.

CDR3 region: CASSYPRNSGNTIYF. The CDR3 DNA is TGTGCCAGCAGTTACCCCAGAAACTCTGGAAACACCATATATTTT. This rearrangement joins TRBV6-6 to TRBJ1-3; D call uncertain. CDR3 length equals 15 residues. Germline V CDR1 and CDR2: MNHNY, SVGAGI (reference sequence). V was cut by 2 bases and J by 0 bases, with 8 bases left in between.

The chain recombines TRBV30 with TRBJ2-3; 9 bases match TRBD1. V was pared by 0 bases and J by 2 bases, with 6 bases of the junction left unmatched. The CDR3 runs to 16 residues. Germline V CDR1 and CDR2: GTSNPN, SVGIG (reference sequence). This CDR3 reads CAWSVRRTGDTDTQYF. The CDR3 DNA reads as TGTGCCTGGAGTGTACGGCGGACAGGGGACACAGATACGCAGTATTTT. Full variable domain (rest looked up from reference TRBV30 and TRBJ2-3): SQTIHQWPATLVQPVGSPLSLECTVEGTSNPNLYWYRQAAGRGLQLLFYSVGIGQISSEVPQNLSASRPQDRQFILSSKKLLLSDSGFYLCAWSVRRTGDTDTQYFGPGTRLTVL.

This clone occurred a few times. The rearrangement joins TRBV11-2 to TRBJ1-6; D is perhaps TRBD1 (5 bases). CDR1 SGHAT and CDR2 FQNNGV come from the germline V gene. The V end lost 6 bases, the J end lost 5 bases, and 11 bases lay between the germline ends. The CDR3 is 14 residues long. CDR3 residues: CASRTSGDNSPLHF. CDR3 DNA sequence: TGTGCCAGCAGAACCTCGGGGGATAATTCACCCCTCCACTTT.

This clone showed up just once. V and J are TRBV15 and TRBJ1-1; D is possibly TRBD1 (5 bases). The V end was cut by 3 bases, the J end by 4 bases, with 9 bases between. The CDR3 totals 13 residues. Germline CDR1 reads LNHNV; CDR2 reads YYDKDF (reference sequence). CDR3 sequence: CATSRMGGTEAFF. The CDR3 region has the DNA TGTGCCACCAGCAGGATGGGGGGCACTGAAGCTTTCTTT.

This clone was seen once. Other DNA variants within this sample encode the same CDR3. The CDR3 is CASSVGDSYGYTF. The DNA for the CDR3 is TGTGCCAGCAGCGTAGGGGACAGCTATGGCTACACCTTC. The chain employs TRBV9 and TRBJ1-2, with TRBD1 matching over 7 bases. Germline V gene data show CDR1 as SGDLS and CDR2 as YYNGEE. This CDR3 has 13 amino acids. The ends lost 0 bases at V and 4 bases at J; junction bases unmatched: 0.

This clone was recorded once. The chain combines TRBV4-1 with TRBJ1-2; D possibly corresponds to TRBD1 (5 bases). V was trimmed by 2 bases and J by 0 bases, leaving 13 bases between them. In germline, CDR1 is MGHRA, CDR2 YSYEKL. This CDR3 comprises 16 residues. The CDR3 protein is CASSQWGGRTNYGYTF. CDR3 sequence (DNA): TGCGCCAGCAGCCAATGGGGCGGACGAACTAACTATGGCTACACCTTC.

The chain employs TRBV14 and TRBJ2-1; possibly TRBD2 for D (5 bases). The CDR3 sequence is 13 residues long. Germline CDR1 and CDR2: SGHDN and FVKESK. Trimming took off 3 bases at V and 4 bases at J, with 7 bases between the two ends. CDR3 protein: CASSQGVYNEQFF. The CDR3 DNA is TGTGCCAGCAGCCAGGGAGTATACAATGAGCAGTTCTTC.

The chain recombines TRBV4-1 with TRBJ1-5; D uncertain. Looked up from germline, CDR1 is MGHRA and CDR2 is YSYEKL. V dropped 2 bases and J dropped 0 bases, with 5 bases sitting between them. The CDR3 contains 14 residues. The CDR3 spells CASSQPVSNQPQHF. CDR3 nucleotide sequence: TGCGCCAGCAGCCAACCGGTTAGCAATCAGCCCCAGCATTTT.

The chain is built from TRBV27 and TRBJ1-2, with D tentatively TRBD1 (5 bases). Germline V CDR1 and CDR2: MNHEY, SMNVEV (reference sequence). This CDR3 has 13 residues. V lost 5 bases and J 14 bases, leaving 21 bases between the germline ends. CDR3 protein: CASSTPGLQGATF. The CDR3 DNA follows: TGTGCCAGCAGTACCCCTGGGTTGCAGGGCGCGACCTTC.

The chain has TRBV7-7 and TRBJ2-2, with unresolved D. The germline V gene has CDR1 SSHAT and CDR2 FNYEAQ (reference sequence). The ends were cut back, 0 bases at V and 7 bases at J, with 9 bases in the middle. The CDR3 covers 14 residues. Written as DNA, the CDR3 is TGTGCCAGCAGCTTAGCCCGAGGAAGCGGGGAGCTGTTTTTT. It codes for CASSLARGSGELFF. Variable domain in full (rest from reference TRBV7-7 and TRBJ2-2): GAGVSQSPRYKVTKRGQDVTLRCDPISSHATLYWYQQALGQGPEFLTYFNYEAQPDKSGLPSDRFSAERPEGSISTLTIQRTEQRDSAMYRCASSLARGSGELFFGEGSRLTVL.

The chain uses TRBV3-1 (or the pseudogene TRBV3-2) and TRBJ1-5; D might be TRBD1 (5 bases). CDR3 length: 13 residues. Trimming took off 6 bases at V and 1 base at J, with 7 bases between the two ends. Germline V lookup: CDR1 LGHDT, CDR2 YNNKEL (reference sequence). CDR3 DNA sequence: TGTGCCAGCAGTCGACAGAGCAATCAGCCCCAGCATTTT. Its translation: CASSRQSNQPQHF.

The rearrangement uses TRBV18 and TRBJ1-2; weak D call: TRBD1 (5 bases). Germline V CDR1 and CDR2: KGHSH, LQKENI. CDR3 length equals 16 residues. V was trimmed by 5 bases and J by 8 bases, leaving 24 bases between them. DNA of the CDR3: TGTGCCAGCTCAATAAACCCTCCAGGGAATACGAACGGCTACACCTTC. Its translation: CASSINPPGNTNGYTF.

This clone was counted between two and nine times. This chain uses TRBV7-9 with TRBJ2-3; no firm D call. Trimming shortened V by 2 bases and J by 7 bases, and 10 bases separated the two germline ends. Germline CDR1 is SEHNR and CDR2 is FQNEAQ (reference sequence). This CDR3 region has 13 residues. The CDR3 sequence: CASSLSPPYTQYF. In DNA form, the CDR3 reads TGTGCCAGCAGCTTAAGCCCCCCGTATACGCAGTATTTT.

The chain has TRBV7-3 and TRBJ2-2, with unresolved D. The CDR3 covers 13 residues. V lost 5 bases and J 6 bases, leaving 10 bases between the germline ends. From germline, CDR1 is SGHTA and CDR2 FQGTGA. CDR3 bases: TGTGCCAGCAGCCCCGCCAGGTCCGGGGAGCTGTTTTTT. Translation gives CASSPARSGELFF. Full variable domain (missing parts from reference TRBV7-3 and TRBJ2-2): GAGVSQTPSNKVTEKGKYVELRCDPISGHTALYWYRQSLGQGPEFLIYFQGTGAADDSGLPNDRFFAVRPEGSVSTLKIQRTERGDSAVYLCASSPARSGELFFGEGSRLTVL.

The chain recombines TRBV14 with TRBJ2-3; 8 bases align to TRBD1. The germline V gene has CDR1 SGHDN and CDR2 FVKESK. The V and J ends lost 1 base and 2 bases, in that order; junction bases with no gene match: 2. The CDR3 spans 15 residues. CDR3 amino acids: CASSQGTGLTDTQYF. The CDR3 DNA is TGTGCCAGCAGCCAAGGGACAGGGCTCACAGATACGCAGTATTTT. The whole variable domain, remainder taken from reference TRBV14 and TRBJ2-3, is EAGVTQFPSHSVIEKGQTVTLRCDPISGHDNLYWYRRVMGKEIKFLLHFVKESKQDESGMPNNRFLAERTGGTYSTLKVQPAELEDSGVYFCASSQGTGLTDTQYFGPGTRLTVL.

This chain joins TRBV2 and TRBJ2-4; 10 nucleotides agree with TRBD2. The CDR3 contains 14 residues. Per the germline V gene, CDR1 is SNHLY and CDR2 is FYNNEI. The V segment lost 6 bases and the J segment 7 bases; nucleotides outside the gene matches: 6. DNA of the CDR3: TGTGCCAGCAGCCCACCGGGACTAGCGAACATTCAGTACTTC. Amino acids: CASSPPGLANIQYF.

The chain has TRBV19 and TRBJ2-1, with 8 positions matching TRBD2. CDR1 and CDR2 (germline): LNHDA, SQIVND (reference sequence). With 3 bases clipped from V and 4 bases from J, the junction kept 8 bases outside the gene matches. The CDR3 runs 16 residues. The CDR3 DNA sequence: TGTGCCAGTAGTATTTCGGGTCGGGGGGGATACAATGAGCAGTTCTTC. As protein: CASSISGRGGYNEQFF.

The table lists this clone with a count of one. The rearrangement joins TRBV9 to TRBJ2-3; 13 bases map to TRBD2. Germline CDR1 and CDR2: SGDLS and YYNGEE. This CDR3 has 16 residues. The V and J ends lost 4 bases and 3 bases, in that order; junction bases with no gene match: 5. In nucleotides, the CDR3 is TGTGCCAGCAGCCTCGGGACTAGCGGGGCTACAGATACGCAGTATTTT. Protein product: CASSLGTSGATDTQYF.

The V and J genes are TRBV9 and TRBJ1-2; 9 bases match TRBD1. Trimming at V came to 4 bases and at J to 4 bases, leaving 5 bases not matched to a gene. Germline CDR1 and CDR2: SGDLS and YYNGEE. The CDR3 runs to 14 residues. CDR3 in DNA: TGTGCCAGCAGCCCAATGGACAGGGGCTATGGCTACACCTTC. Its translation is CASSPMDRGYGYTF.

The gene calls are TRBV11-3 and TRBJ2-7; 11 positions match TRBD2. This CDR3 comprises 15 residues. Germline loops: CDR1 SGHNT, CDR2 YENEEA. V shed 5 bases and J 3 bases; nucleotides not matched to a gene: 6. DNA for the CDR3: TGTGCCAGCAGCCTCACGACTAGCGGGATCTACGAGCAGTACTTC. It codes for CASSLTTSGIYEQYF.

The chain carries TRBV5-1 and TRBJ2-3; D might be TRBD1 (6 bases). Germline V gene sequence: CDR1 SGHRS, CDR2 YFSETQ. The V and J ends lost 0 bases and 3 bases respectively, with 8 bases between them. The CDR3 consists of 14 residues. The CDR3 bases are TGCGCCAGCAGCTTGGTGGGGGCGACAGATACGCAGTATTTT. It codes for CASSLVGATDTQYF.

The chain is built from TRBV2 and TRBJ2-1, with TRBD2 as a possible D gene (5 bases). Germline CDR1 is SNHLY and CDR2 is FYNNEI. V gave up 4 bases and J gave up 12 bases, with 13 bases separating them. This CDR3 contains 12 residues. CDR3 sequence (DNA): TGTGCCAGCAGTGTAGAGGTGAGCGGGCAGTTCTTC. Its protein product is CASSVEVSGQFF.

In its sample, this clone was seen once. The chain links TRBV28 to TRBJ2-1; 11 bases fit TRBD2. Trimming at V came to 7 bases and at J to 0 bases, leaving 5 bases not matched to a gene. The CDR3 contains 16 residues. CDR1 MDHEN and CDR2 SYDVKM come from the germline V gene. This CDR3 is CASTSGGLGSYNEQFF. In DNA form, the CDR3 reads TGTGCCAGCACTAGCGGGGGGCTGGGCTCCTACAATGAGCAGTTCTTC. Full variable domain (outside the CDR3, taken from reference TRBV28 and TRBJ2-1): DVKVTQSSRYLVKRTGEKVFLECVQDMDHENMFWYRQDPGLGLRLIYFSYDVKMKEKGDIPEGYSVSREKKERFSLILESASTNQTSMYLCASTSGGLGSYNEQFFGPGTRLTVL.

The chain uses TRBV7-9 and TRBJ1-3, with 8 positions matching TRBD1. With 5 bases clipped from V and 3 bases from J, the junction kept 9 bases outside the gene matches. Germline CDR1 SEHNR, CDR2 FQNEAQ (reference sequence). The CDR3 extends over 16 amino acids. The CDR3 nucleotides read TGTGCCAGCAGCCACTCCCAGGGGGCTAATGGAAACACCATATATTTT. Translation: CASSHSQGANGNTIYF.